The next 32 T cell receptor beta chains were all read from a single sample in a study of T cell responses to AZD1222 COVID-19 vaccine. The table came from immunoSEQ multiplex PCR; TCRdb's copy has only in-frame clones and leaves some out. This table holds about 200,000 clones, more than 80% found once. The material was peripheral blood, obtained 28 days after the second dose of the MenACWY control vaccine. These receptors originate from an adult who received the MenACWY meningococcal vaccine as a control.

The rearrangement links TRBV14 to TRBJ1-2; D not certain. Germline CDR1 and CDR2: SGHDN and FVKESK. V was shortened by 4 bases and J by 6 bases, with 12 bases between the two germline ends. The CDR3 contains 13 residues. CDR3 loop: CASSPRVTDGYTF. The CDR3 DNA reads as TGTGCCAGCAGCCCGCGGGTGACCGATGGCTACACCTTC.

The genes are TRBV27 and TRBJ2-1; D assignment may be TRBD1 or TRBD2 (6 bases each). The CDR3 is made up of 14 amino acids. With 5 bases removed from V and 8 bases from J, the gap between germline ends came to 16 bases. From germline, CDR1 is MNHEY and CDR2 SMNVEV (reference sequence). The CDR3, as DNA: TGTGCCAGCAGTCCCCGGCCCGGGGGCCATGAGCAGTTCTTC. Its protein product is CASSPRPGGHEQFF.

The chain couples TRBV5-6 to TRBJ2-3; D might be TRBD2 (5 bases). The CDR3 loop spans 17 amino acids. V lost 1 base and J lost 3, with 18 bases in between. Germline values: CDR1 SGHDT, CDR2 YYEEEE. The CDR3 reads CASSLFFSVIPTDTQYF. In nucleotides, the CDR3 is TGTGCCAGCAGCTTGTTCTTTAGCGTGATTCCGACAGATACGCAGTATTTT.

This chain connects TRBV12-3 or TRBV12-4 to TRBJ1-1; possibly TRBD1 for D (5 bases). The CDR3 is made up of 13 amino acids. Trimming left V 7 bases short and J 5 bases short, with 14 bases between. The CDR3 loop reads CASTMGGETEAFF. The DNA of the CDR3 is TGTGCCAGCACCATGGGGGGAGAGACTGAAGCTTTCTTT.

This chain links TRBV19 with TRBJ2-3; weak D call: TRBD1 (5 bases). V was trimmed by 3 bases and J by 3 bases, leaving 16 bases between them. CDR3 length: 16 residues. The germline V gene encodes CDR1 LNHDA and CDR2 SQIVND (reference sequence). The CDR3 nucleotides read TGTGCCAGTAGTATCCCCAAGGGGTTAAGGACAGATACGCAGTATTTT. Translated, it gives CASSIPKGLRTDTQYF.

The chain joins TRBV7-3 to TRBJ1-1, with D tentatively TRBD1 (6 bases). Germline-derived CDR1 and CDR2 are SGHTA and FQGTGA. Trimming left V 0 bases short and J 5 bases short, with 13 bases between. The CDR3 consists of 15 residues. The CDR3 sequence: CASSLTGRGGTEAFF. CDR3 nucleotides: TGTGCCAGCAGCTTAACGGGCAGGGGAGGAACTGAAGCTTTCTTT.

This clone was seen just once. The chain has TRBV5-6 and TRBJ1-4; 9 bases agree with TRBD1. This CDR3 has 18 amino acids. V was clipped by 2 bases and J by 7 bases; unmatched bases: 15. Per germline, CDR1 SGHDT and CDR2 YYEEEE. The chain's CDR3 is CASSFTGGVGLGGEKLFF. CDR3 nucleotides: TGTGCCAGCAGCTTTACAGGGGGCGTCGGTCTAGGTGGTGAAAAACTGTTTTTT.

This clone was observed a few times. This chain links TRBV30 with TRBJ1-6; weak D call: TRBD1 (5 bases). Per the germline V gene, CDR1 is GTSNPN and CDR2 is SVGIG (reference sequence). CDR3 size: 13 residues. Trimming removed 2 bases at V and 7 bases at J, with 9 bases between. The CDR3 DNA is TGTGCCTGGAGTCGGGAGGGGAATTCACCCCTCCACTTT. It codes for CAWSREGNSPLHF.

The J gene is TRBJ2-1, the V gene TRBV10-3, with TRBD2 as a possible D gene (5 bases). The CDR3 runs to 14 residues. Looked up from germline, CDR1 is ENHRY and CDR2 is SYGVKD. Trimming cost V 0 bases and J 13 bases, with 16 bases left between them. CDR3 protein: CAISESTGGGPQFF. The DNA for the CDR3 is TGTGCCATCAGTGAGTCGACTGGTGGAGGACCTCAGTTCTTC.

V usage is TRBV19 and J usage is TRBJ1-6; no firm D call. Germline lookup yields CDR1 LNHDA and CDR2 SQIVND (reference sequence). The ends were cut back, 7 bases at V and 7 bases at J, with 8 bases in the middle. The CDR3 runs to 12 residues. DNA for the CDR3: TGTGCCAGTACCTTGGGGAATTCACCCCTCCACTTT. Translating it yields CASTLGNSPLHF.

The chain links TRBV7-3 to TRBJ1-1; a possible D gene is TRBD1 (5 bases). Between the trimmed V and J ends, which lost 5 bases and 4 bases, there was a span of 17 bases. The CDR3 consists of 15 residues. From germline, CDR1 is SGHTA and CDR2 FQGTGA. CDR3 nucleotides: TGTGCCAGCAGCACCCGGACATCCATCGGCACTGAAGCTTTCTTT. Protein: CASSTRTSIGTEAFF.

The chain joins TRBV4-1 to TRBJ2-7; no reliable D call. CDR3 size: 15 residues. The V and J ends lost 1 base and 2 bases respectively, with 12 bases between them. From germline, CDR1 is MGHRA and CDR2 YSYEKL. The CDR3 nucleotides read TGCGCCAGCAGCCAAGTAGGAGCTACTCCCTACGAGCAGTACTTC. Translated: CASSQVGATPYEQYF.

The chain links TRBV6-6 to TRBJ2-7; tentative D call: TRBD2 (6 bases). Between the trimmed V and J ends, which lost 2 bases and 4 bases, there was a span of 15 bases. Germline V gene data show CDR1 as MNHNY and CDR2 as SVGAGI (reference sequence). CDR3 size: 15 residues. CDR3 loop: CASSYPPAGQYEQYF. CDR3 coding DNA: TGTGCCAGCAGTTACCCCCCGGCGGGGCAGTACGAGCAGTACTTC.

The chain links TRBV28 to TRBJ1-1, with D tentatively TRBD1 (6 bases). The CDR3 runs 17 residues. V dropped 4 bases and J dropped 1 base, with 19 bases sitting between them. Germline CDR1 is MDHEN and CDR2 is SYDVKM. The CDR3, as DNA: TGTGCCAGCAGTTCCCCTCTGGGGGCGGAGGGGAACACTGAAGCTTTCTTT. It yields the protein CASSSPLGAEGNTEAFF.

This clone was detected only once. V usage is TRBV11-3 and J usage is TRBJ2-3; 8 bases fit TRBD2. Germline CDR1 and CDR2: SGHNT and YENEEA. V lost 5 bases to trimming and J lost 3 bases; unmatched junction nucleotides: 10. The CDR3 length is 16 residues. The CDR3 sequence is CASSGRSGSGTDTQYF. The CDR3 DNA follows: TGTGCCAGCAGCGGGCGCAGCGGGAGCGGAACAGATACGCAGTATTTT.

V is TRBV6-1 and J is TRBJ1-2, with D possibly matching TRBD1 (5 bases). V dropped 0 bases and J dropped 8 bases, with 19 bases sitting between them. This CDR3 contains 16 residues. Germline V gene sequence: CDR1 MNHNS, CDR2 SASEGT. The CDR3 DNA reads TGTGCCAGCAGTGAAGCGGGTTTGAAGGGGATCGGGGGCTACACCTTC. Protein sequence: CASSEAGLKGIGGYTF.

The chain couples TRBV9 to TRBJ1-3; maybe TRBD1 (5 bases). Germline V gene sequence: CDR1 SGDLS, CDR2 YYNGEE. The CDR3 runs to 15 residues. The V gene lost 2 bases and the J gene lost 0 bases, with 9 bases spanning the gap. The CDR3 DNA is TGTGCCAGCAGCGTTGGCAGGGACTCTGGAAACACCATATATTTT. Translation: CASSVGRDSGNTIYF.

The rearrangement uses TRBV6-5 and TRBJ2-5; possibly TRBD1 for D (6 bases). V was shortened by 5 bases and J by 2 bases, with 9 bases between the two germline ends. This CDR3 spans 13 amino acids. Germline V gene lookup returns CDR1 MNHEY and CDR2 SVGAGI. The CDR3 loop is CASSRDTQETQYF. CDR3 DNA sequence: TGTGCCAGCAGTCGGGACACACAAGAGACCCAGTACTTC.

A single count supports this clone. J is TRBJ1-5 and V is TRBV27; no clear D gene. CDR3 length: 15 amino acids. Germline loops: CDR1 MNHEY, CDR2 SMNVEV (reference sequence). With 4 bases removed from V and 1 base from J, the gap between germline ends came to 11 bases. The CDR3 reads CASSSKWASNQPQHF. For the CDR3, the DNA is TGTGCCAGCAGTTCGAAATGGGCCAGCAATCAGCCCCAGCATTTT.

DNA for the CDR3: TGCAGCGCCCTAGAAGGGGGGGCGGGACTGTTTTTT. It codes for CSALEGGAGLFF. The genes are TRBV29-1 and TRBJ1-4; maybe TRBD1 (6 bases). The CDR3 extends over 12 amino acids. V dropped 7 bases and J dropped 13 bases, with 19 bases sitting between them. Germline V CDR1 and CDR2: SQVTM, ANQGSEA.

The chain couples TRBV28 to TRBJ1-4; unclear D gene. CDR1 and CDR2 (germline): MDHEN, SYDVKM. The V and J ends lost 7 bases and 0 bases respectively, with 15 bases between them. The CDR3 spans 16 residues. In DNA, the CDR3 is TGTGCCAGCACCACTCCGACCCTTGCAACTAATGAAAAACTGTTTTTT. It is translated as CASTTPTLATNEKLFF.

The rearrangement links TRBV19 to TRBJ2-7, with TRBD2 as a possible D gene (7 bases). This CDR3 is 15 amino acids long. Trimming took 5 bases from V and 3 from J, leaving 17 bases between them. From germline, CDR1 is LNHDA and CDR2 SQIVND (reference sequence). The CDR3 sequence is CASSPTSRGLYEQYF. The CDR3 DNA is TGTGCCAGTAGTCCCACCTCGCGGGGGCTCTACGAGCAGTACTTC.

The CDR3: CASSLRLAGSYNEQFF. The CDR3 coding sequence is TGTGCCAGCAGCTTACGACTAGCGGGCTCCTACAATGAGCAGTTCTTC. The chain couples TRBV5-6 to TRBJ2-1, with 10 nucleotides matching TRBD2. CDR1 and CDR2 from the germline V gene are SGHDT and YYEEEE. The CDR3 sequence is 16 residues long. Trimming at V came to 2 bases and at J to 0 bases, leaving 2 bases not matched to a gene.

This rearrangement joins TRBV5-6 to TRBJ2-7, with a possible D match to TRBD2 (6 bases). Germline CDR1 reads SGHDT; CDR2 reads YYEEEE. The CDR3 consists of 16 residues. Trimming pared 4 bases from V and 6 bases from J, leaving 23 bases between. The CDR3, as DNA: TGTGCCAGCAGCCCCTCCCGGGACTGGGCCCGAGGCGAGCAGTACTTC. Protein: CASSPSRDWARGEQYF.

The CDR3 region is CASTTNWGGRRTEAFF. In DNA, the CDR3 is TGTGCCAGTACCACAAATTGGGGGGGGCGCCGCACTGAAGCTTTCTTT. V usage is TRBV19 and J usage is TRBJ1-1; D may be TRBD1 (6 bases). Trimming removed 7 bases from V and 4 bases from J, with 22 bases in between. This CDR3 has 16 amino acids. Per germline, CDR1 LNHDA and CDR2 SQIVND (reference sequence).

The genes are TRBV29-1 and TRBJ2-1; 9 bases are shared with TRBD2. CDR3 length equals 17 residues. From germline, CDR1 is SQVTM and CDR2 ANQGSEA. Unmatched junction bases numbered 16, after V lost 3 bases and J lost 7 bases. The CDR3 DNA reads as TGCAGCGTTGAGCTCCGACGTGGTAGCGGGAGAGCGAATGAGCAGTTCTTC. This gives the protein CSVELRRGSGRANEQFF.

This sequence joins TRBV5-1 and TRBJ2-5, with 8 nucleotides matching TRBD2. CDR3 length equals 15 residues. The junction had 8 bases not matched to a gene; V was cut back by 2 bases and J by 5 bases. Germline V lookup: CDR1 SGHRS, CDR2 YFSETQ. The CDR3 region has the DNA TGCGCCAGCAGCTTAGTAAGCGGGAGTCGGGAGACCCAGTACTTC. Amino acids: CASSLVSGSRETQYF.

V gene TRBV5-6 combines with J gene TRBJ1-2; no clear D. This CDR3 contains 13 residues. Trimming cost V 0 bases and J 0 bases, with 3 bases left between them. The germline CDR1 and CDR2 sequences are SGHDT and YYEEEE. CDR3 nucleotides: TGTGCCAGCAGCTTGGGCACTAACTATGGCTACACCTTC. Translation: CASSLGTNYGYTF.

Concerning this clone itself: At the DNA level, this CDR3 is encoded by other sequences in the same sample as well. This chain links TRBV7-2 with TRBJ1-5; 8 bases fit TRBD1. The germline V gene has CDR1 SGHTA and CDR2 FQGNSA. The CDR3 spans 15 residues. The V gene end was trimmed by 5 bases and the J gene end by 4 bases; junction bases not matched to a gene: 7. This chain's CDR3 is CASSRTGLGNQPQHF. Here the CDR3 DNA reads TGTGCCAGCAGCCGGACAGGGTTGGGGAATCAGCCCCAGCATTTT. Full variable domain (remainder filled in from reference TRBV7-2 and TRBJ1-5): GAGVSQSPSNKVTEKGKDVELRCDPISGHTALYWYRQSLGQGLEFLIYFQGNSAPDKSGLPSDRFSAERTGGSVSTLTIQRTQQEDSAVYLCASSRTGLGNQPQHFGDGTRLSIL.

CDR3 nucleotides: TGTGCCAGCAGTTTCCTAGGACAGGCCTCCATGTCATCTTACGAGCAGTACTTC. This translates into CASSFLGQASMSSYEQYF. V is TRBV27 and J is TRBJ2-7, with 7 nucleotides matching TRBD1. V gave up 3 bases and J gave up 4 bases; unmatched junction bases: 18. This CDR3 has 18 amino acids. In germline, CDR1 is MNHEY, CDR2 SMNVEV (reference sequence).

This chain uses TRBV19 with TRBJ2-2; TRBD1 matches at 7 bases. The V gene's germline CDR1 is LNHDA and CDR2 SQIVND (reference sequence). The length of the CDR3 is 15 residues. V lost 5 bases, J lost 1 base, and 4 bases stayed unmatched. The CDR3, as DNA: TGTGCCAGTAGTTTCCGGGACAGGAACACCGGGGAGCTGTTTTTT. Its protein is CASSFRDRNTGELFF.

The chain carries TRBV19 and TRBJ1-5; unclear D gene. The CDR3 contains 13 residues. Trimming shortened V by 6 bases and J by 3 bases, and 9 bases separated the two germline ends. The germline V gene encodes CDR1 LNHDA and CDR2 SQIVND (reference sequence). CDR3 loop: CASSAQFNQPQHF. The CDR3 DNA sequence: TGTGCCAGTAGCGCCCAGTTCAATCAGCCCCAGCATTTT.